This TCR beta chain was identified in a study of T cell responses to AZD1222 COVID-19 vaccine. Whole-study findings and limits: Recipients of two AZD1222 doses showed rising Spike-specific TCR breadth and depth. Donor demographics were predominantly white British with a female majority; clonal diversity may be underestimated. Vaccine-associated CD4 TCRs spanned spike, dominant at 160-218 and 743-854.

CDR3 length: 16 amino acids. The germline V and J ends were trimmed by 2 bases and 0 bases, with 13 bases remaining between them. Germline CDR1 is GTSNPN and CDR2 is SVGIG (reference sequence). Clones were read by immunoSEQ multiplex PCR, and TCRdb kept only the in-frame ones, dropping some. The table shows approximately 100,000 clones, with 87% occurring only once. Comments on this clone: What it binds is unknown.

The V call is TRBV30, the J call TRBJ1-4, with D uncertain. The TCR originated in an adult who received the AZD1222 COVID-19 vaccine. The input for sequencing was peripheral blood, taken 28 days after the second AZD1222 dose. CDR3 coding DNA: TGTGCCTGGAGTTTTTCAGGTTTATCAACTAATGAAAAACTGTTTTTT. Amino acids: CAWSFSGLSTNEKLFF. The full variable domain, rest sourced from reference TRBV30 and TRBJ1-4, is SQTIHQWPATLVQPVGSPLSLECTVEGTSNPNLYWYRQAAGRGLQLLFYSVGIGQISSEVPQNLSASRPQDRQFILSSKKLLLSDSGFYLCAWSFSGLSTNEKLFFGSGTQLSVL.